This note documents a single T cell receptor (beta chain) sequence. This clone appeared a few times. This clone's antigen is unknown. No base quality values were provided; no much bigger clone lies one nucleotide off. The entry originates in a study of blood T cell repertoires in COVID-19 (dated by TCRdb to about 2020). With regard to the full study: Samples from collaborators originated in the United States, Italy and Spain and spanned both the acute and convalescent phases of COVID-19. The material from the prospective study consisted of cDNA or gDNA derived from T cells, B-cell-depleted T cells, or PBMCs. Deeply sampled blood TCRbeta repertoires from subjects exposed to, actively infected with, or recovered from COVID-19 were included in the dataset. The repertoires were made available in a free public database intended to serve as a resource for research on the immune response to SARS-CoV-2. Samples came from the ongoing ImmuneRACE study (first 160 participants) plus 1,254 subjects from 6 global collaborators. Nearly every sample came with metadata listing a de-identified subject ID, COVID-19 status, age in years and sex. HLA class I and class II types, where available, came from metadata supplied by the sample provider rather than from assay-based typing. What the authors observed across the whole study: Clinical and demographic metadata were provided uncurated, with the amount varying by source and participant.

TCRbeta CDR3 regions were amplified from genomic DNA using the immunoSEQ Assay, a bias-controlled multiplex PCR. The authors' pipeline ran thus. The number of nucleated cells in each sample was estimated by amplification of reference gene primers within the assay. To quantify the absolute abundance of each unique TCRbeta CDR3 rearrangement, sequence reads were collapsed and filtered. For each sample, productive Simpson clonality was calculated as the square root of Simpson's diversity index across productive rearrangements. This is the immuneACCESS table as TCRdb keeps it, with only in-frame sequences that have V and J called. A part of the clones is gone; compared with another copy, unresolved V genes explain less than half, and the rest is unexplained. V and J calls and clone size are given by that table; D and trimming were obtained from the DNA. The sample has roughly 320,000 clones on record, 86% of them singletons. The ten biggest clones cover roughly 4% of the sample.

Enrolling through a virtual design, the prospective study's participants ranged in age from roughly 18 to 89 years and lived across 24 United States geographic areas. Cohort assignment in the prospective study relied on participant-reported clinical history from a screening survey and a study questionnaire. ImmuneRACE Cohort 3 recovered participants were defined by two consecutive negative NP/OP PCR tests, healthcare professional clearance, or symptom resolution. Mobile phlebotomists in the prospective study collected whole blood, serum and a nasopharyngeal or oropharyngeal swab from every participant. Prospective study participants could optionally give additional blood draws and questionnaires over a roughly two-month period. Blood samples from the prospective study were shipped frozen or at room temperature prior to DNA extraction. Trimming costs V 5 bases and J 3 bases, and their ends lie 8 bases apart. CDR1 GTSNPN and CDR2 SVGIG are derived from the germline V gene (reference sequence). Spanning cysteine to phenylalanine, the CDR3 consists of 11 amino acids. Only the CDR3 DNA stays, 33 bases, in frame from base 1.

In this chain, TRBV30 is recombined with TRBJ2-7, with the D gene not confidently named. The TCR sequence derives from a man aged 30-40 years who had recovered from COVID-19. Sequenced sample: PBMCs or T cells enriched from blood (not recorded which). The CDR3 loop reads CAWETSYEQYF. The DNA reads TGTGCCTGGGAGACAAGCTACGAGCAGTACTTC. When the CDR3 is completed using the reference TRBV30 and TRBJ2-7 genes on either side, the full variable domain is SQTIHQWPATLVQPVGSPLSLECTVEGTSNPNLYWYRQAAGRGLQLLFYSVGIGQISSEVPQNLSASRPQDRQFILSSKKLLLSDSGFYLCAWETSYEQYFGPGTRLTVT.